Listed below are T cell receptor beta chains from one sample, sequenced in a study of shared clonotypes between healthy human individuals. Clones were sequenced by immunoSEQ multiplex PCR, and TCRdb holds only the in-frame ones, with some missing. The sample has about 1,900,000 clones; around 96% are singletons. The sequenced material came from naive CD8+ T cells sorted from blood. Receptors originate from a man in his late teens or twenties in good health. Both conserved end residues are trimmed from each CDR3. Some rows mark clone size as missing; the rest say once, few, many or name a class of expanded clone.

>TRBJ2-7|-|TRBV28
ASSLRTTGGGGEQY
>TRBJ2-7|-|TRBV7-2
ASSLVALSSYEQY
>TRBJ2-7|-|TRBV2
ASRDRGEDEQY
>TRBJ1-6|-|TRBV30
AWSVVGKPGTDIVWTLH
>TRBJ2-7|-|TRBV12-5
ASGPRTAYEQY
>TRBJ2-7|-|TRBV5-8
ASSLDLSYEQY
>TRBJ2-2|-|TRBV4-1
ASSQTGLNTGELF
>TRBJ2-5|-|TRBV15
ATSRDGTGQQETQY
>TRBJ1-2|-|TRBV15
ATSRSPQALRGGYGYT
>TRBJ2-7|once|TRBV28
ASSLSVGLAGGGYEQY
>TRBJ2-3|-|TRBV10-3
AISRTGASTDTQY
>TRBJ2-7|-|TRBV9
ASSVTGTSALYEQY
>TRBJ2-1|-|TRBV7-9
AIPVTSYNEQF
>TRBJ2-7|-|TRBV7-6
ASSPVQGALREQY
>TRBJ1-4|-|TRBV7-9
ASSLGPVEEKLF
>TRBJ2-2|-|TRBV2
ASRISLAGGPNTGELF
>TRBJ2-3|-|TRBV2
ASSEPGQALSSTDTQY
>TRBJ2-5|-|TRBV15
ATSRDPSWGSVAGQETQY
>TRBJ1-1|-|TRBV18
ASSREGPGATEAF
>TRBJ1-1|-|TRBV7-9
ASTDQGSNTEAF
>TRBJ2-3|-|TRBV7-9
ASSFEGEDTQY
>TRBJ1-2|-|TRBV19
ASISDRDSYGYT
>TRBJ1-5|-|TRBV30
AWSVDGNQPQH
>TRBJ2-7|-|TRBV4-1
ASSQDPTGRKPA
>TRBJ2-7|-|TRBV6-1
ASSEAQDFHYEQY
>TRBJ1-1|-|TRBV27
ASSSTGLGPPMNTEAF
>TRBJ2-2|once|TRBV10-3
ATKAGTGELF
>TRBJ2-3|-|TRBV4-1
ASSRGTDTQY
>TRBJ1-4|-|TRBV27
ASSFSDGEKLF
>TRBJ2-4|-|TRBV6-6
ASSPLTAKNIQY
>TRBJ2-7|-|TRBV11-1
ASSLGTERYEQY
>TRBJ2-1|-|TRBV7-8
ASSLARLAEQF
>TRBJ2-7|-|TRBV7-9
ASSSASYEQY
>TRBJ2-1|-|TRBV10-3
AISESISGSSYNEQF
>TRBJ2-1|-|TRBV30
AWAGGSYNEQF
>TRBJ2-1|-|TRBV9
ASSVGDGGSVNEQF
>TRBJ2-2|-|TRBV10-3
AISESTGTGELF
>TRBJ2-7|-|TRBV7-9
ASSHQEGVSPYEQY
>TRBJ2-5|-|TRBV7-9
ASSSTGETQY
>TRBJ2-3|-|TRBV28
ASSLPPSTGDTDTQY
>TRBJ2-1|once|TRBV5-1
ASSLSSYNEQF
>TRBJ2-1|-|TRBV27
ASSLLSASGLPSYNEQF
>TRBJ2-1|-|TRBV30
AWSGGLDLYNEQF
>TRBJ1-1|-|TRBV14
ASSPLGGGTF
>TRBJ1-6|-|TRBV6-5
ASRQGTPYNSPLH